This T cell receptor beta chain was sequenced in a study of tumor-infiltrating lymphocytes in primary liver carcinoma. Across the whole study: Tumors, staged T1-T3 N0M0, spanned about 4.2 to 11 cm. The study obtained roughly 3.65 to 8 million productive TCRbeta reads per sample, similar across tissue types. Regarding the study as a whole: Researchers did not compare CD4+ and CD8+ repertoires, as samples were bulk unsorted. Blood trailed tumors significantly in top-250-clone fraction (p = 0.039).

There are many counts of this clonotype. The antigen is undetermined. RNA was extracted from whole blood without cell sorting, alongside germline DNA. Between the trimmed V and J ends, which lost 9 bases and 4 bases, there was a span of 19 bases. The CDR3 covers 14 residues. Germline-derived CDR1 and CDR2 are SGHDT and YYEEEE. Starting from approximately 500 ng of total RNA, TCR beta cDNA was produced with a primer in the constant region. Sequencing libraries for TCR beta derived from three nested multiplex PCR rounds that used slightly modified ARM-PCR. With TRBV1-TRBV30 forward primers and a C-beta reverse primer, the first two PCR rounds were run for approximately 10 cycles each. TCRdb passed the multiplex PCR reads through MiXCR, listing each CDR3 protein once. The data contain around 330,000 distinct CDR3 sequences, roughly 60% of them singletons.

The rearrangement joins TRBV5-6 to TRBJ1-2; D is perhaps TRBD1 (6 bases). This TCR was sampled from a man between 35 and 55 years old with primary liver carcinoma and hepatitis B virus infection. Sequences were obtained from peripheral blood. The CDR3 loop is CATRGYGGLYGYTF. DNA for the CDR3: TGTGCCACCAGAGGATATGGGGGGCTCTATGGCTACACCTTC.